A selection of T cell receptor beta chains follows, all from one sample in a study of sequential checkpoint blockade in melanoma. Using immunoSEQ multiplex PCR, the repertoire was profiled, and TCRdb retains in-frame clones only, with some absent. The sample shows about 3,800 clones, roughly 23% of them seen only once. The material sequenced was tumor tissue (inferred from file names), taken from a patient given nivolumab and ipilimumab in sequence. The receptors shown here come from a human donor with melanoma. Both conserved end residues are part of each CDR3. The listing skips clone size in some rows; elsewhere it reads once, few, many or a size class.

j_gene: TRBJ1-1
v_gene: TRBV6-8
abundance: .
CDR3aa: CAIRGVDRVEAFF

j_gene: TRBJ1-6
v_gene: TRBV11-3
abundance: .
CDR3aa: CASSTSRGWNSPLHF

j_gene: TRBJ1-1
v_gene: TRBV11-3
abundance: large
CDR3aa: CASSLSPGATEAFF

j_gene: TRBJ1-2
v_gene: TRBV30
abundance: .
CDR3aa: CAWNPRDREYGYTF

j_gene: TRBJ1-5
v_gene: TRBV5-1
abundance: .
CDR3aa: CASSLGASGQPQHF

j_gene: TRBJ2-2
v_gene: TRBV14
abundance: .
CDR3aa: CASSHWAGLNTGELFF

j_gene: TRBJ2-7
v_gene: TRBV11-3
abundance: many
CDR3aa: CASSRNWDVQNLYF

j_gene: TRBJ2-7
v_gene: TRBV14
abundance: .
CDR3aa: CASSQLTGDPYEQYF

j_gene: TRBJ1-4
v_gene: TRBV11-3
abundance: few
CDR3aa: CASSPWGVRNEKLFF

j_gene: TRBJ1-2
v_gene: TRBV18
abundance: .
CDR3aa: CASSPTLQGSDGYTF

j_gene: TRBJ2-1
v_gene: TRBV9
abundance: medium-sized
CDR3aa: CASSPSPGQRGNEQFF

j_gene: TRBJ2-3
v_gene: TRBV6-8
abundance: few
CDR3aa: CASSFPQGYTDTQYF

j_gene: TRBJ1-2
v_gene: TRBV9
abundance: .
CDR3aa: CASSASGYGYTF

j_gene: TRBJ2-1
v_gene: TRBV19
abundance: .
CDR3aa: CASSQAGFYNEQFF

j_gene: TRBJ1-4
v_gene: TRBV11-3
abundance: many
CDR3aa: CASSQGATNEKLFF

j_gene: TRBJ1-1
v_gene: TRBV29-1
abundance: .
CDR3aa: CSVVVPSPTNTEAFF

j_gene: TRBJ2-5
v_gene: TRBV6-8
abundance: few
CDR3aa: CASSSQTGQETQYF

j_gene: TRBJ1-5
v_gene: TRBV18
abundance: once
CDR3aa: CASSPMLDQPQHF

j_gene: TRBJ2-2
v_gene: TRBV11-3
abundance: many
CDR3aa: CASSSSGTPVWIGELFF

j_gene: TRBJ1-5
v_gene: TRBV11-3
abundance: .
CDR3aa: CASSFWDTNQPQHF

j_gene: TRBJ2-5
v_gene: TRBV6-8
abundance: few
CDR3aa: CASSPKLGKETQYF

j_gene: TRBJ1-5
v_gene: TRBV6-8
abundance: few
CDR3aa: CASSPTGGAGLWSNQPQHF

j_gene: TRBJ2-7
v_gene: TRBV15
abundance: .
CDR3aa: CATSRDRSSGYSYEQYF

j_gene: TRBJ2-3
v_gene: TRBV5-1
abundance: .
CDR3aa: CASSLLAHPPVDTQYF

j_gene: TRBJ2-6
v_gene: TRBV23-1
abundance: medium-sized
CDR3aa: CASRPSGANVLTF

j_gene: TRBJ1-4
v_gene: TRBV18
abundance: few
CDR3aa: CASSPPNSEPNEKLFF

j_gene: TRBJ1-4
v_gene: TRBV9
abundance: .
CDR3aa: CASSPSYPGKLFF

j_gene: TRBJ2-1
v_gene: TRBV4-1
abundance: few
CDR3aa: CASSQGGLAMNEQFF